Listed here are 28 T cell receptor beta chains from one sample, sequenced in a study of OX40 agonist ivuxolimab in advanced cancers. Clones were sequenced by immunoSEQ multiplex PCR, and TCRdb holds only the in-frame ones, with some missing. The sample gives approximately 70,000 clones, roughly 90% of which show up once; under 3.5% is in the top ten. The source material was CD4+ or CD8+ T cells sorted from blood, sampled in a trial of the OX40 agonist ivuxolimab. Source of these receptors: an adult with an advanced solid tumor such as melanoma, head and neck, liver or kidney cancer.

The sample holds a few counts of this clone. The chain employs TRBV6-1 and TRBJ1-4; D unresolved. Trimming removed 6 bases from V and 0 bases from J, with 11 bases in between. The CDR3 runs to 15 residues. CDR1 and CDR2 from the germline V gene are MNHNS and SASEGT. The CDR3 loop is CASSRDLATNEKLFF. CDR3 coding DNA: TGTGCCAGCAGCCGTGACCTCGCAACTAATGAAAAACTGTTTTTT.

This chain uses TRBV6-6 with TRBJ1-2, with no clear D. The germline V and J ends were trimmed by 1 base and 6 bases, with 6 bases remaining between them. CDR3 length equals 12 residues. Germline V lookup: CDR1 MNHNY, CDR2 SVGAGI (reference sequence). Here the CDR3 reads CASSYFRDGYTF. The CDR3 nucleotides read TGTGCCAGCAGTTACTTTAGGGATGGCTACACCTTC.

This clone was seen only once. The rearrangement links TRBV12-2 to TRBJ1-2. TRBV12-2 is a listed pseudogene. The CDR3 runs to 13 residues. This chain's CDR3 is CASRFSWDYGYTF. CDR3 nucleotide sequence: TGTGCAAGTCGCTTTAGCTGGGACTATGGCTACACCTTC.

The chain joins TRBV21-1 to TRBJ1-2. TRBV21-1 is flagged as a pseudogene. The CDR3 contains 13 residues. The CDR3 nucleotides read TGTGCCAGCAGCAAAGAGGGTCACTATGGCTACACCTTC. Translating it yields CASSKEGHYGYTF.

The rearrangement links TRBV7-8 to TRBJ1-1; D is unresolved. CDR3 size: 13 residues. Trimming shortened V by 5 bases and J by 10 bases, and 17 bases separated the two germline ends. Germline CDR1 is SGHVS and CDR2 is FQNEAQ. The DNA for the CDR3 is TGTGCCAGCAGCCTTAGAACTGGGTTCGGAGCTTTCTTT. Encoded protein: CASSLRTGFGAFF.

This rearrangement joins TRBV29-1 to TRBJ1-1, with D possibly being TRBD1 (5 bases). CDR1 SQVTM and CDR2 ANQGSEA come from the germline V gene. The CDR3 runs to 14 residues. With 3 bases removed from V and 0 bases from J, the gap between germline ends came to 11 bases. CDR3: CSVDQGALNTEAFF. DNA for the CDR3: TGCAGCGTTGACCAGGGTGCCTTGAACACTGAAGCTTTCTTT.

The chain recombines TRBV7-3 with TRBJ1-5; possibly TRBD1 for D (5 bases). This CDR3 is 14 amino acids long. Trimming shortened V by 5 bases and J by 2 bases, and 10 bases separated the two germline ends. Germline V gene data show CDR1 as SGHTA and CDR2 as FQGTGA. CDR3 bases: TGTGCCAGCAGCCCTTCGGGGGGCAATCAGCCCCAGCATTTT. Protein: CASSPSGGNQPQHF.

This chain links TRBV29-1 with TRBJ2-3, with no clear D. There are 12 residues in the CDR3. Trimming took off 3 bases at V and 5 bases at J, with 9 bases between the two ends. Germline lookup yields CDR1 SQVTM and CDR2 ANQGSEA. The CDR3 sequence is CSVEMPGDTQYF. CDR3 nucleotides: TGCAGCGTTGAGATGCCTGGAGATACGCAGTATTTT.

This chain connects TRBV14 to TRBJ1-2; the match to TRBD1 covers 7 bases. The CDR3 runs to 12 residues. V dropped 4 bases and J dropped 8; count of bases not matched to a gene: 4. CDR1 and CDR2 (germline): SGHDN, FVKESK. For the CDR3, the DNA is TGTGCCAGCAGCCTGGGACAGTCCGGCTACACCTTC. The encoded protein is CASSLGQSGYTF.

The chain links TRBV7-2 to TRBJ2-7; TRBD2 aligns across 10 bases. V lost 3 bases, J lost 5 bases, and 4 bases stayed unmatched. The CDR3 runs 14 residues. The germline gives CDR1 SGHTA, CDR2 FQGNSA. The CDR3 DNA reads TGTGCCAGCAGCTTGGGGCTAGCGGGGGACGAGCAGTACTTC. Translated: CASSLGLAGDEQYF.

The chain joins TRBV6-1 to TRBJ2-5; D gene ambiguous. Germline-derived CDR1 and CDR2 are MNHNS and SASEGT. The CDR3 length is 11 residues. Trimming removed 3 bases at V and 5 bases at J, with 4 bases between. This CDR3 is CASSERETQYF. CDR3 sequence (DNA): TGTGCCAGCAGTGAGAGGGAGACCCAGTACTTC.

This sequence joins TRBV7-2 and TRBJ2-5, with D possibly being TRBD1 (6 bases). V was clipped by 4 bases and J by 4 bases, with 16 bases between them. There are 15 residues in the CDR3. Germline CDR1 SGHTA, CDR2 FQGNSA. CDR3 in DNA: TGTGCCAGCAGCTCAATCACAACAGGGATAGAGACCCAGTACTTC. This codes for CASSSITTGIETQYF.

The V gene is TRBV7-9, the J gene TRBJ1-5; D not resolved. Germline CDR1 is SEHNR and CDR2 is FQNEAQ (reference sequence). The CDR3 spans 12 residues. With 0 bases removed from V and 11 bases from J, the gap between germline ends came to 8 bases. CDR3 loop: CASSLADGAQHF. The DNA for the CDR3 is TGTGCCAGCAGCTTAGCGGACGGGGCCCAGCATTTT.

The V gene is TRBV7-2, the J gene TRBJ2-7, with D hard to call. CDR3 size: 12 residues. V lost 3 bases and J 12 bases, leaving 15 bases between the germline ends. Germline assignment: CDR1 SGHTA and CDR2 FQGNSA. The CDR3 nucleotides read TGTGCCAGCAGCTTCTCACAGTCCCCTCGGTACTTC. Translated, it gives CASSFSQSPRYF. The whole variable domain, filled in from reference TRBV7-2 and TRBJ2-7, reads GAGVSQSPSNKVTEKGKDVELRCDPISGHTALYWYRQSLGQGLEFLIYFQGNSAPDKSGLPSDRFSAERTGGSVSTLTIQRTQQEDSAVYLCASSFSQSPRYFGPGTRLTVT.

V usage is TRBV12-5 and J usage is TRBJ1-3, with a weak D call TRBD1 (5 bases). There are 17 residues in the CDR3. Germline values: CDR1 LGHNT, CDR2 FRNRAP. V gave up 0 bases and J gave up 2 bases, with 14 bases separating them. This CDR3 is CASGLVQGSGAGNTIYF. CDR3 in DNA: TGTGCTAGTGGTTTGGTACAAGGATCGGGGGCTGGAAACACCATATATTTT.

The V call is TRBV7-9, the J call TRBJ2-7, with D uncertain. V was pared by 5 bases and J by 2 bases, with 13 bases between. Looked up from germline, CDR1 is SEHNR and CDR2 is FQNEAQ (reference sequence). The CDR3 is made up of 14 amino acids. CDR3 coding DNA: TGTGCCAGCAGCCGCCCAATAGGGCCCTACGAGCAGTACTTC. Residues: CASSRPIGPYEQYF.

This chain uses TRBV7-3 with TRBJ2-4, with 7 positions matching TRBD1. V gave up 2 bases and J gave up 3 bases; unmatched junction bases: 4. Germline V gene lookup returns CDR1 SGHTA and CDR2 FQGTGA. The CDR3 extends over 15 amino acids. The CDR3 DNA follows: TGTGCCAGCAGCTTATCTTGGGACAGCAAAAACATTCAGTACTTC. This gives the protein CASSLSWDSKNIQYF.

This chain uses TRBV7-3 with TRBJ2-2, with a weak D call TRBD1 (6 bases). The germline V and J ends were trimmed by 8 bases and 6 bases, with 10 bases remaining between them. CDR1 is SGHTA, CDR2 FQGTGA, per germline. The CDR3 runs to 12 residues. Here the CDR3 reads CASGTRSGELFF. The CDR3 nucleotides read TGTGCCAGCGGGACAAGGTCCGGGGAGCTGTTTTTT.

Turning to this clone: Other DNA variants within this sample encode the same CDR3. The chain carries TRBV29-1 and TRBJ1-1; the D is unclear. This CDR3 contains 13 residues. Germline V lookup: CDR1 SQVTM, CDR2 ANQGSEA. V was cut by 1 base and J by 1 base, with 7 bases left in between. CDR3 region: CSVEGHPNTEAFF. The CDR3 DNA sequence: TGCAGCGTTGAAGGACACCCGAACACTGAAGCTTTCTTT.

J is TRBJ2-3 and V is TRBV4-1, with D perhaps given as TRBD1 or TRBD2 (6 bases each). With 4 bases removed from V and 7 bases from J, the gap between germline ends came to 15 bases. In germline, CDR1 is MGHRA, CDR2 YSYEKL. The CDR3 is 14 residues long. CDR3 amino acids: CASSLSGGPNTQYF. The CDR3 coding sequence is TGCGCCAGCAGCCTCTCCGGGGGCCCGAATACGCAGTATTTT.

This rearrangement joins TRBV28 to TRBJ1-6; D possibly corresponds to TRBD1 (6 bases). Germline V gene lookup returns CDR1 MDHEN and CDR2 SYDVKM. Trimming pared 4 bases from V and 14 bases from J, leaving 21 bases between. The CDR3 runs 15 residues. CDR3 in amino acids: CASSSSGDGLTALHF. The DNA for the CDR3 is TGTGCCAGCAGTTCCTCAGGGGACGGACTGACGGCCCTCCACTTT.

The genes are TRBV2 and TRBJ2-7; possibly TRBD1 for D (6 bases). CDR3 length: 14 amino acids. With 4 bases removed from V and 6 bases from J, the gap between germline ends came to 16 bases. Per germline, CDR1 SNHLY and CDR2 FYNNEI. CDR3 bases: TGTGCCAGCAGTGCCGAGGGGATCAGGGGCGAGCAGTACTTC. It yields the protein CASSAEGIRGEQYF.

This rearrangement joins TRBV5-1 to TRBJ2-7; 9 bases align to TRBD1. The CDR3 is made up of 15 amino acids. Unmatched junction bases numbered 9, after V lost 2 bases and J lost 6 bases. CDR1 is SGHRS and CDR2 is YFSETQ in the germline V gene. The chain's CDR3 is CASSLGTGPFSEQYF. The DNA for the CDR3 is TGCGCCAGCAGCTTAGGGACAGGGCCCTTCTCCGAGCAGTACTTC.

This clone came up once. One end of the junction varies from germline; a read error may be responsible. The gene calls are TRBV19 and TRBJ2-3, with TRBD2 matching 10 bases. CDR3 length: 20 amino acids. CDR1 is LNHDA and CDR2 is SQIVND in the germline V gene (reference sequence). The CDR3 loop reads CVSSVQRGGFRNTGTDTQYF. In DNA, the CDR3 is TGTGTCAGTAGTGTACAGCGGGGGGGCTTCCGCAATACCGGCACAGATACGCAGTATTTT.

The chain recombines TRBV10-2 with TRBJ1-1, with D possibly TRBD1 on 5 matching bases. CDR3 size: 12 residues. V lost 8 bases and J 5 bases, leaving 12 bases between the germline ends. CDR1 and CDR2 (germline): WSHSY, SAAADI. The CDR3 bases are TGCGCCAGCGCCTCCCGGGGGACTGAAGCTTTCTTT. As protein: CASASRGTEAFF.

V usage is TRBV28 and J usage is TRBJ1-2, with unresolved D. Germline-derived CDR1 and CDR2 are MDHEN and SYDVKM. The CDR3 has 11 residues. The V end was cut by 3 bases, the J end by 4 bases, with 3 bases between. In DNA, the CDR3 is TGTGCCAGCAGTTTGAGCTATGGCTACACCTTC. Protein: CASSLSYGYTF.

V and J are TRBV6-1 and TRBJ2-2; 9 nucleotides align to TRBD1. The trim removed 8 bases at V and 5 bases at J, leaving 6 bases unmatched. This CDR3 is built from 14 residues. Germline lookup yields CDR1 MNHNS and CDR2 SASEGT. CDR3 region: CASWPTGGTGELFF. The DNA of the CDR3 is TGTGCCAGCTGGCCGACAGGGGGAACCGGGGAGCTGTTTTTT.

About this clone: At the DNA level, this CDR3 is encoded by other sequences in the same sample as well. The chain is built from TRBV9 and TRBJ1-2; 10 bases match TRBD1. CDR1 SGDLS and CDR2 YYNGEE come from the germline V gene. J was trimmed by 6 bases and V by 2 bases; bases with no gene match: 1. The CDR3 has 13 amino acids. The CDR3 protein is CASSVGTGDGYTF. The CDR3 nucleotides read TGTGCCAGCAGCGTCGGGACAGGGGATGGCTACACCTTC.